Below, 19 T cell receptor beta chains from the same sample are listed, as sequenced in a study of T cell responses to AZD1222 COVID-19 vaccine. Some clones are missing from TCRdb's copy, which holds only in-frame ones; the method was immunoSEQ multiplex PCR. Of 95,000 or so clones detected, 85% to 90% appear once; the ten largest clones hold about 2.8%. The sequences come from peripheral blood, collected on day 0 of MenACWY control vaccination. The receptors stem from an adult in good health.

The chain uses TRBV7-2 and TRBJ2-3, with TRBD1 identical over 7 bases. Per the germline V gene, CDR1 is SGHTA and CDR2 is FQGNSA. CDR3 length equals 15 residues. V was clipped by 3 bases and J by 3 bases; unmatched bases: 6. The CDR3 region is CASSLSRGSTDTQYF. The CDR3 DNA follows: TGTGCCAGCAGCTTGAGCAGGGGGAGTACAGATACGCAGTATTTT.

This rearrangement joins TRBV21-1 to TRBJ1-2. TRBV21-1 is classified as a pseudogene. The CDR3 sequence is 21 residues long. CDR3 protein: CASSKTVGGEVPFGVNYGYTF. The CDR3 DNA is TGTGCCAGCAGCAAGACGGTGGGAGGGGAGGTCCCCTTTGGGGTAAACTATGGCTACACCTTC.

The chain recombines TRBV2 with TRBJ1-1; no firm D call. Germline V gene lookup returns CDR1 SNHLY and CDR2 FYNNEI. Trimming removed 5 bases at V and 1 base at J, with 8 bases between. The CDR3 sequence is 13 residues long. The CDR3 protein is CASSPDWNTEAFF. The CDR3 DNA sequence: TGTGCCAGCAGTCCGGACTGGAACACTGAAGCTTTCTTT. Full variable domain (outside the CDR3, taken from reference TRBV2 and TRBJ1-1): EPEVTQTPSHQVTQMGQEVILRCVPISNHLYFYWYRQILGQKVEFLVSFYNNEISEKSEIFDDQFSVERPDGSNFTLKIRSTKLEDSAMYFCASSPDWNTEAFFGQGTRLTVV.

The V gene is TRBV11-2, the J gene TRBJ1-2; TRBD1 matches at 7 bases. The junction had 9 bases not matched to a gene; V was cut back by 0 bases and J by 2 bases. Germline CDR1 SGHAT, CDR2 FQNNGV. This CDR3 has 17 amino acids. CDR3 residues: CASSLDFYRTGNYGYTF. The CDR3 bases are TGTGCCAGCAGCTTAGACTTTTACCGGACAGGAAACTATGGCTACACCTTC. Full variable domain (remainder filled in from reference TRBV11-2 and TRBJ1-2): EAGVAQSPRYKIIEKRQSVAFWCNPISGHATLYWYQQILGQGPKLLIQFQNNGVVDDSQLPKDRFSAERLKGVDSTLKIQPAKLEDSAVYLCASSLDFYRTGNYGYTFGSGTRLTVV.

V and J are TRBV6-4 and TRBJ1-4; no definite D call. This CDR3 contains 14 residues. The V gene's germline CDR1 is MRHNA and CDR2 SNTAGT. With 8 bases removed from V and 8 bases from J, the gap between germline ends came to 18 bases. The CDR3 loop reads CASSGVDPEEKLFF. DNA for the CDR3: TGTGCCAGCTCCGGCGTGGATCCGGAGGAAAAACTGTTTTTT.

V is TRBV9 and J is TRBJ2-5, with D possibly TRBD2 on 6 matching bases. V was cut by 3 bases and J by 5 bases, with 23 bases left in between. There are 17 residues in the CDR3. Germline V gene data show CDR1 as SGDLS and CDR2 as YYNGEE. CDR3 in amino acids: CASSERAGRFLLETQYF. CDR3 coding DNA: TGTGCCAGCAGCGAGCGGGCGGGGCGATTTCTTTTGGAGACCCAGTACTTC.

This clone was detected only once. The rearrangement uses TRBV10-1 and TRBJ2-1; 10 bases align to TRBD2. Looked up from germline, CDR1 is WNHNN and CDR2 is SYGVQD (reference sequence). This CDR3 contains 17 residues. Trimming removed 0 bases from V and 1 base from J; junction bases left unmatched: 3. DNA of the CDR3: TGCGCCAGCAGTGAGTCGAATAGCGGGGGGTCCTACAATGAGCAGTTCTTC. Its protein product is CASSESNSGGSYNEQFF.

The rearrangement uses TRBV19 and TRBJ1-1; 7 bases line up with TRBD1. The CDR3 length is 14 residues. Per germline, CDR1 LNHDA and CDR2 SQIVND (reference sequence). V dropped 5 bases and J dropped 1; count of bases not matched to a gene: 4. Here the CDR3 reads CASSSRQGNTEAFF. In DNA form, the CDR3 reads TGTGCCAGTAGTTCCCGACAGGGGAACACTGAAGCTTTCTTT.

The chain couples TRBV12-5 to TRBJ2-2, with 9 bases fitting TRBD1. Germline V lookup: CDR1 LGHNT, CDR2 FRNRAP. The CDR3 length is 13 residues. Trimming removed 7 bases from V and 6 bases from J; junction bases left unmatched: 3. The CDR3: CASANRGPGELFF. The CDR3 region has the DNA TGTGCTAGTGCCAACAGGGGGCCCGGGGAGCTGTTTTTT.

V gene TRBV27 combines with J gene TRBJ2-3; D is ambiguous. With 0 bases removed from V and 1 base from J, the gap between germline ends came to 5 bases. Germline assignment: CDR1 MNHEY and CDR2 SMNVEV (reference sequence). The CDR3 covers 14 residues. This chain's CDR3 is CASSLSVGTDTQYF. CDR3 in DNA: TGTGCCAGCAGTTTATCGGTAGGCACAGATACGCAGTATTTT.

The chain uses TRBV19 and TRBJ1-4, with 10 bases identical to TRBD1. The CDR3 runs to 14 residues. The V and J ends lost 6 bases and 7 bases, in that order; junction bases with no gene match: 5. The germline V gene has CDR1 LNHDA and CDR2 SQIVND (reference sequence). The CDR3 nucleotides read TGTGCCAGTAGCCTGGGACAGGGGCGTGAAAAACTGTTTTTT. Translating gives CASSLGQGREKLFF.

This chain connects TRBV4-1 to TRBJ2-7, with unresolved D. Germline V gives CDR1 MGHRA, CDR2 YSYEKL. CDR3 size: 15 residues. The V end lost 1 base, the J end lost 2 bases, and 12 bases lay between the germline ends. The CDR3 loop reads CASSQVPPRTYEQYF. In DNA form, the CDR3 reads TGCGCCAGCAGCCAAGTTCCTCCGAGAACCTACGAGCAGTACTTC.

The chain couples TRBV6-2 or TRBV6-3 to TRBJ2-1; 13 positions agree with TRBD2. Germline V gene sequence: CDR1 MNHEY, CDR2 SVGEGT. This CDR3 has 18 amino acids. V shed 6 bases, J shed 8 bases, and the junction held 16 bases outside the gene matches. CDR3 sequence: CASSRARQTSGGAHEQFF. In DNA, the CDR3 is TGTGCCAGCAGCAGGGCACGCCAAACTAGCGGGGGGGCCCATGAGCAGTTCTTC.

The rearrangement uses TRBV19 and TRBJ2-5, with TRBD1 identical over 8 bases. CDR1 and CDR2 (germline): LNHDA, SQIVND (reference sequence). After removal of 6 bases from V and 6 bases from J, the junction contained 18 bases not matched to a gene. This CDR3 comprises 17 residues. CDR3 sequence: CASSLTFHRTGLKTQYF. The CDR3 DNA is TGTGCCAGTAGCCTAACCTTCCATCGGACAGGGCTAAAGACCCAGTACTTC. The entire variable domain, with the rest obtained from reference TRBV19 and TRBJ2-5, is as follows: DGGITQSPKYLFRKEGQNVTLSCEQNLNHDAMYWYRQDPGQGLRLIYYSQIVNDFQKGDIAEGYSVSREKKESFPLTVTSAQKNPTAFYLCASSLTFHRTGLKTQYFGPGTRLLVL.

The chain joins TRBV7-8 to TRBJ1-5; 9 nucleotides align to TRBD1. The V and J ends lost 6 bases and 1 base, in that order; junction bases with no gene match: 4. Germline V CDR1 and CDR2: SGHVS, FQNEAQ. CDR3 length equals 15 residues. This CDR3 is CASSSTGGSNQPQHF. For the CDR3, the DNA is TGTGCCAGCAGTTCTACAGGGGGCAGCAATCAGCCCCAGCATTTT. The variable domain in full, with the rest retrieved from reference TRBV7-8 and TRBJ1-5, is GAGVSQSPRYKVAKRGQDVALRCDPISGHVSLFWYQQALGQGPEFLTYFQNEAQLDKSGLPSDRFFAERPEGSVSTLKIQRTQQEDSAVYLCASSSTGGSNQPQHFGDGTRLSIL.

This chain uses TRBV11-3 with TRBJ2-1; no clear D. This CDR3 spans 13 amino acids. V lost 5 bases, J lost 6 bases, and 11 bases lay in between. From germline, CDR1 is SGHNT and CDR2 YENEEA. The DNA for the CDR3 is TGTGCCAGCAGCCTAGGTTTGAGCAATGAGCAGTTCTTC. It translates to CASSLGLSNEQFF.

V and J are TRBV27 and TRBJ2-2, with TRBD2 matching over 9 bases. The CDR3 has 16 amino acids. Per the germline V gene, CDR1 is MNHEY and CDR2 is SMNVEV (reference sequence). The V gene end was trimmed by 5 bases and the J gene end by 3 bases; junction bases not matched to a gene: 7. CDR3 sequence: CASSLAGGLYTGELFF. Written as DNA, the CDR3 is TGTGCCAGCAGTCTGGCGGGGGGGCTCTACACCGGGGAGCTGTTTTTT.

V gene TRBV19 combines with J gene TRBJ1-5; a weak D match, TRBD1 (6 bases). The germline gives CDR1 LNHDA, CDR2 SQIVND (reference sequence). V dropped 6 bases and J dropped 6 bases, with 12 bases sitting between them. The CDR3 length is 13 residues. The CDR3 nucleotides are TGTGCCAGTAGGTCAACCAGGGGTCAGCCCCAGCATTTT. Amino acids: CASRSTRGQPQHF.

CDR3 coding DNA: TGTGCCAGCAGTACTGCCACCGGGGCCCAGCATTTT. It encodes CASSTATGAQHF. This sequence joins TRBV12-3 or TRBV12-4 and TRBJ1-5; no definite D call. V was pared by 5 bases and J by 11 bases, with 13 bases between. The CDR3 covers 12 residues.